This T cell receptor (beta chain) was retrieved from a study of T cells after yellow fever vaccination. Notes on the study in general: Post-booster repertoires again held most primary-vaccination clones (about 96% CD4, roughly 89% CD8).

MiXCR, run by TCRdb on the 5' RACE reads, gives a single entry per CDR3 protein. The sample has 200,000 to 300,000 distinct CDR3 sequences, 3.6% seen once. The CDR3 extends over 13 amino acids. Germline CDR1 reads MNHNY; CDR2 reads SVGAGI (reference sequence). After removal of 8 bases from V and 5 bases from J, the junction contained 3 bases not matched to a gene. This clonotype was counted only a few times. The target antigen is unknown. V and J are TRBV6-6 and TRBJ1-5; 10 nucleotides agree with TRBD1. This TCR derives from a man younger than 30 who received the YFV17D yellow fever vaccine. The sample consisted of PBMCs, taken 15 days after the yellow fever booster vaccination. The CDR3 DNA follows: TGTGCCAGCGTGACAGGGGGCGATCAGCCCCAGCATTTT. This gives the protein CASVTGGDQPQHF.